Below are 31 T cell receptor beta chains sequenced from a single sample in a study of blood T cell repertoires in COVID-19. Using immunoSEQ multiplex PCR, the repertoire was profiled, and TCRdb retains in-frame clones only, with some absent. The sample includes 150,000 to 200,000 clones, around four fifths seen only once; the top ten take 14%. Sequencing used peripheral blood. All receptors come from a woman aged 70-85 years with COVID-19, enrolled during active disease.

The V gene is TRBV27, the J gene TRBJ1-3; no clear D. This CDR3 is 14 amino acids long. CDR1 MNHEY and CDR2 SMNVEV come from the germline V gene (reference sequence). Trimming removed 0 bases from V and 1 base from J, with 4 bases in between. The chain's CDR3 is CASSLSGSGNTIYF. The CDR3 DNA reads as TGTGCCAGCAGTTTATCCGGGTCTGGAAACACCATATATTTT.

CDR3 sequence (DNA): TGTGCCATCAGTGAGTCTCAGGGGTTCACTGAAGCTTTCTTT. Protein sequence: CAISESQGFTEAFF. The chain is built from TRBV10-3 and TRBJ1-1, with D possibly TRBD1 on 6 matching bases. This CDR3 region has 14 residues. From germline, CDR1 is ENHRY and CDR2 SYGVKD. V lost 0 bases and J 4 bases, leaving 9 bases between the germline ends.

In DNA form, the CDR3 reads TGCAGCGCACAGGGGAATGGCTACACCTTC. It specifies CSAQGNGYTF. The V and J genes are TRBV29-1 and TRBJ1-2; TRBD1 agrees at 7 bases. The germline V gene has CDR1 SQVTM and CDR2 ANQGSEA. V lost 7 bases and J lost 6; bases outside the gene matches: 2. The CDR3 consists of 10 residues.

V gene TRBV10-3 combines with J gene TRBJ2-3; TRBD2 matches at 13 bases. Germline V gene lookup returns CDR1 ENHRY and CDR2 SYGVKD. J lost 4 bases, V lost 7 bases, and 14 bases had no gene match. The CDR3 spans 18 residues. CDR3 in amino acids: CAITQKSSLAGGADTQYF. The CDR3 DNA reads as TGTGCCATCACCCAGAAAAGTTCACTAGCGGGAGGGGCAGATACGCAGTATTTT.

This clone was recorded a few times. This rearrangement joins TRBV7-2 to TRBJ1-6, with unresolved D. Per the germline V gene, CDR1 is SGHTA and CDR2 is FQGNSA. Trimming took off 1 base at V and 7 bases at J, with 11 bases between the two ends. The CDR3 spans 15 residues. The CDR3, as DNA: TGTGCCAGCAGCTTAGATGGCAGGTCCAATTCACCCCTCCACTTT. It codes for CASSLDGRSNSPLHF.

Only a few counts were recorded for this clone. V usage is TRBV5-4 and J usage is TRBJ1-2; D remains unclear. Trimming took off 0 bases at V and 2 bases at J, with 8 bases between the two ends. The CDR3 length is 14 residues. Germline V gene data show CDR1 as SGHNT and CDR2 as YYREEE (reference sequence). This CDR3 reads CASSLVSPNYGYTF. The CDR3 DNA reads as TGTGCCAGCAGCTTGGTTAGTCCCAACTATGGCTACACCTTC. Combining the CDR3 with reference TRBV5-4 and TRBJ1-2 gives the whole variable domain ETGVTQSPTHLIKTRGQQVTLRCSSQSGHNTVSWYQQALGQGPQFIFQYYREEENGRGNFPPRFSGLQFPNYSSELNVNALELDDSALYLCASSLVSPNYGYTFGSGTRLTVV.

The chain uses TRBV7-2 and TRBJ1-2; D perhaps matches TRBD1 (6 bases). Germline V gene lookup returns CDR1 SGHTA and CDR2 FQGNSA. The germline V and J ends were trimmed by 5 bases and 2 bases, with 15 bases remaining between them. This CDR3 region has 15 residues. CDR3 region: CASSKGGAGNYGYTF. CDR3 nucleotides: TGTGCCAGCAGCAAGGGGGGGGCTGGAAACTATGGCTACACCTTC.

J is TRBJ2-5 and V is TRBV6-5, with TRBD1 identical over 8 bases. CDR3 length: 15 amino acids. Unmatched junction bases numbered 11, after V lost 6 bases and J lost 5 bases. Germline CDR1 is MNHEY and CDR2 is SVGAGI. CDR3 bases: TGTGCCAGCAGCCAACCGAGGACAGGGAAGGAGACCCAGTACTTC. This codes for CASSQPRTGKETQYF.

The J gene is TRBJ1-6, the V gene TRBV5-6; 7 bases are a match to TRBD1. Trimming removed 4 bases from V and 0 bases from J; junction bases left unmatched: 7. The CDR3 runs 17 residues. Germline-derived CDR1 and CDR2 are SGHDT and YYEEEE. CDR3 nucleotide sequence: TGTGCCAGCAGCAGCTATTGGGACAGCTCCTATAATTCACCCCTCCACTTT. Translating it yields CASSSYWDSSYNSPLHF. The whole variable domain, filled in from reference TRBV5-6 and TRBJ1-6, reads DAGVTQSPTHLIKTRGQQVTLRCSPKSGHDTVSWYQQALGQGPQFIFQYYEEEERQRGNFPDRFSGHQFPNYSSELNVNALLLGDSALYLCASSSYWDSSYNSPLHFGNGTRLTVT.

The chain has TRBV28 and TRBJ1-4, with D maybe TRBD1 (5 bases). The CDR3 is made up of 15 amino acids. V was trimmed by 4 bases and J by 0 bases, leaving 9 bases between them. Germline values: CDR1 MDHEN, CDR2 SYDVKM. The CDR3 here is CASSSTVTTNEKLFF. CDR3 in DNA: TGTGCCAGCAGTTCGACAGTTACAACTAATGAAAAACTGTTTTTT.

The chain links TRBV9 to TRBJ2-7; 10 bases fit TRBD1. The J segment lost 2 bases and the V segment lost 3 bases, leaving 2 bases of the junction unmatched. The CDR3 runs to 14 residues. CDR1 is SGDLS and CDR2 is YYNGEE in the germline V gene. CDR3 region: CASSATGGTYEQYF. In nucleotides, the CDR3 is TGTGCCAGCAGCGCGACAGGGGGCACCTACGAGCAGTACTTC.

V and J are TRBV15 and TRBJ2-7; the match to TRBD1 covers 8 bases. The CDR3 is 13 residues long. Germline CDR1 reads LNHNV; CDR2 reads YYDKDF (reference sequence). V lost 6 bases and J lost 3; bases outside the gene matches: 4. Written as DNA, the CDR3 is TGTGCCACCAGTAGGGACAGGAGCTACGAGCAGTACTTC. This codes for CATSRDRSYEQYF.

J is TRBJ1-2 and V is TRBV6-6, with TRBD1 matching over 9 bases. The germline gives CDR1 MNHNY, CDR2 SVGAGI (reference sequence). V trimming: 5 bases; J trimming: 0 bases; junction bases outside the gene matches: 10. This CDR3 is built from 17 residues. CDR3 in amino acids: CASSLRRTGDTNYGYTF. The DNA of the CDR3 is TGTGCCAGCAGTCTTCGACGGACAGGGGATACTAACTATGGCTACACCTTC.

The chain joins TRBV9 to TRBJ2-3; TRBD2 matches at 8 bases. Per germline, CDR1 SGDLS and CDR2 YYNGEE. The CDR3 sequence is 15 residues long. Trimming cost V 5 bases and J 0 bases; bases outside gene matches: 5. In DNA form, the CDR3 reads TGTGCCAGCAGTAGCGGGGAGACTAGCACAGATACGCAGTATTTT. Amino acids: CASSSGETSTDTQYF.

The chain has TRBV19 and TRBJ2-3; 11 bases agree with TRBD2. Per germline, CDR1 LNHDA and CDR2 SQIVND (reference sequence). The CDR3 has 19 amino acids. The trim removed 6 bases at V and 1 base at J, leaving 15 bases unmatched. Here the CDR3 DNA reads TGTGCCAGTAGACCCCGACTAGCGGGGCTGAATTCTCGCACAGATACGCAGTATTTT. It translates to CASRPRLAGLNSRTDTQYF.

This clone has more than one count but fewer than ten. The J gene is TRBJ2-3, the V gene TRBV5-1; 8 nucleotides align to TRBD2. V was clipped by 2 bases and J by 3 bases; unmatched bases: 2. The CDR3 runs to 14 residues. The germline V gene encodes CDR1 SGHRS and CDR2 YFSETQ. CDR3 coding DNA: TGCGCCAGCAGCTTAGAGCGGGGGACAGATACGCAGTATTTT. It translates to CASSLERGTDTQYF.

This clone was seen just once. The genes are TRBV19 and TRBJ2-3; a possible D gene is TRBD1 (5 bases). Germline loops: CDR1 LNHDA, CDR2 SQIVND (reference sequence). V was cut by 2 bases and J by 5 bases, with 5 bases left in between. This CDR3 is built from 12 residues. The CDR3 DNA reads TGTGCCAGTAGTATACAGGGAGATACGCAGTATTTT. Its translation is CASSIQGDTQYF.

The chain joins TRBV19 to TRBJ2-4, with 10 bases fitting TRBD1. Per the germline V gene, CDR1 is LNHDA and CDR2 is SQIVND (reference sequence). Trimming removed 3 bases from V and 8 bases from J; junction bases left unmatched: 4. The CDR3 has 14 residues. In nucleotides, the CDR3 is TGTGCCAGTAGTATCCGGACAGGGGGGTACATTCAGTACTTC. It translates to CASSIRTGGYIQYF.

The chain recombines TRBV10-3 with TRBJ1-1; no clear D. V dropped 3 bases and J dropped 0 bases, with 17 bases sitting between them. CDR3 length: 17 amino acids. CDR1 is ENHRY and CDR2 is SYGVKD in the germline V gene. The CDR3 sequence is CAISDSPPGLLNTEAFF. The CDR3 DNA reads as TGTGCCATCAGTGACTCCCCTCCAGGACTATTGAACACTGAAGCTTTCTTT.

The chain links TRBV29-1 to TRBJ1-1; the D gene is possibly TRBD1 (6 bases). The length of the CDR3 is 14 residues. Per the germline V gene, CDR1 is SQVTM and CDR2 is ANQGSEA. V shed 5 bases and J shed 3 bases, with 16 bases lying between them. CDR3 amino acids: CSVNFRQADTEAFF. The CDR3 DNA is TGCAGCGTTAATTTCAGACAGGCTGACACTGAAGCTTTCTTT. The full variable domain, its missing parts supplied by reference TRBV29-1 and TRBJ1-1, is SAVISQKPSRDICQRGTSLTIQCQVDSQVTMMFWYRQQPGQSLTLIATANQGSEATYESGFVIDKFPISRPNLTFSTLTVSNMSPEDSSIYLCSVNFRQADTEAFFGQGTRLTVV.

V usage is TRBV29-1 and J usage is TRBJ2-7, with D possibly TRBD1 on 6 matching bases. CDR1 and CDR2 (germline): SQVTM, ANQGSEA. This CDR3 is built from 12 residues. V lost 0 bases, J lost 6 bases, and 9 bases lay in between. The CDR3 loop is CSVEDLGGEQYF. The CDR3 DNA reads as TGCAGCGTTGAAGATCTAGGGGGCGAGCAGTACTTC.

V and J are TRBV30 and TRBJ2-4, with 9 bases aligning to TRBD2. The V gene end was trimmed by 4 bases and the J gene end by 6 bases; junction bases not matched to a gene: 4. This CDR3 comprises 13 residues. Germline V CDR1 and CDR2: GTSNPN, SVGIG (reference sequence). The CDR3, as DNA: TGTGCCTGGACCGCGGGGGGGGGAAACATTCAGTACTTC. It codes for CAWTAGGGNIQYF.

This clone was counted once. The chain has TRBV11-2 and TRBJ1-2, with TRBD1 matching over 10 bases. From germline, CDR1 is SGHAT and CDR2 FQNNGV. There are 18 residues in the CDR3. The trim removed 5 bases at V and 0 bases at J, leaving 12 bases unmatched. The CDR3 is CASSPGTGVVRANYGYTF. In nucleotides, the CDR3 is TGTGCCAGCAGCCCCGGGACAGGGGTCGTAAGGGCTAACTATGGCTACACCTTC. The full variable domain, its missing parts supplied by reference TRBV11-2 and TRBJ1-2, is EAGVAQSPRYKIIEKRQSVAFWCNPISGHATLYWYQQILGQGPKLLIQFQNNGVVDDSQLPKDRFSAERLKGVDSTLKIQPAKLEDSAVYLCASSPGTGVVRANYGYTFGSGTRLTVV.

The chain combines TRBV5-5 with TRBJ1-5; 7 positions match TRBD1. Germline assignment: CDR1 SGHKS and CDR2 YYEKEE (reference sequence). The V gene end was trimmed by 2 bases and the J gene end by 7 bases; junction bases not matched to a gene: 6. The CDR3 consists of 14 residues. The DNA of the CDR3 is TGTGCCAGCAGCTTCGGGACAGACAACCAGCCCCAGCATTTT. It specifies CASSFGTDNQPQHF.

The chain combines TRBV4-1 with TRBJ1-1; perhaps TRBD1 as D (5 bases). Germline V CDR1 and CDR2: MGHRA, YSYEKL. The CDR3 totals 15 residues. V lost 2 bases and J 6 bases, leaving 16 bases between the germline ends. The DNA for the CDR3 is TGCGCCAGCAGCCAAAATACAGGAAGAGTCCCTGAAGCTTTCTTT. Encoded protein: CASSQNTGRVPEAFF.

The genes are TRBV6-5 and TRBJ2-1; TRBD1 aligns across 8 bases. V gave up 0 bases and J gave up 10 bases; unmatched junction bases: 2. CDR1 and CDR2 from the germline V gene are MNHEY and SVGAGI. CDR3 length: 13 residues. CDR3 loop: CASSYSTGEEQFF. The CDR3 bases are TGTGCCAGCAGTTACTCGACAGGGGAGGAGCAGTTCTTC.

The genes are TRBV10-1 and TRBJ2-1, with D possibly being TRBD1 (6 bases). The V gene's germline CDR1 is WNHNN and CDR2 SYGVQD (reference sequence). Trimming shortened V by 6 bases and J by 2 bases, and 11 bases separated the two germline ends. This CDR3 has 14 amino acids. The CDR3, as DNA: TGCGCCAGCAGGGGACAACTACCCTACAATGAGCAGTTCTTC. Its translation is CASRGQLPYNEQFF.

This chain connects TRBV5-6 to TRBJ1-6; TRBD1 might be the D (5 bases). The CDR3 is 14 residues long. Deletions cut 0 bases from V and 9 bases from J, with 10 bases between. Germline CDR1 is SGHDT and CDR2 is YYEEEE. The CDR3, as DNA: TGTGCCAGCAGCTTGGCAGGGCCCTCTTCACCCCTCCACTTT. Protein: CASSLAGPSSPLHF.

This chain connects TRBV6-2 or TRBV6-3 to TRBJ1-2; D might be TRBD1 (5 bases). Deletions cut 4 bases from V and 5 bases from J, with 8 bases between. The CDR3 has 12 amino acids. Germline CDR1 MNHEY, CDR2 SVGEGT. CDR3 in amino acids: CASSWAGYGYTF. The CDR3, as DNA: TGTGCCAGCAGTTGGGCAGGGTATGGCTACACCTTC.

The chain uses TRBV7-9 and TRBJ2-3, with D possibly TRBD1 on 5 matching bases. Trimming took 1 base from V and 3 from J, leaving 8 bases between them. The CDR3 extends over 14 amino acids. In germline, CDR1 is SEHNR, CDR2 FQNEAQ (reference sequence). DNA for the CDR3: TGTGCCAGCAGCTTAGTGGCAGGGACAGATACGCAGTATTTT. Amino acids: CASSLVAGTDTQYF.

This chain links TRBV25-1 with TRBJ1-5; 7 bases fit TRBD1. The CDR3 totals 16 residues. Germline V lookup: CDR1 MGHDK, CDR2 SYGVNS. V shed 7 bases, J shed 5 bases, and the junction held 14 bases outside the gene matches. The CDR3 DNA sequence: TGTGCCAGCACTCCGGGACAGCAACCCTGCTATCAGCCCCAGCATTTT. This gives the protein CASTPGQQPCYQPQHF.